A selection of T cell receptor beta chains follows, all from one sample in a study of radiation and T cells in renal cell carcinoma. Data came from immunoSEQ multiplex PCR; TCRdb stores just in-frame clones and leaves some out. The sample contains approximately 150,000 clones, 88% of which appear only once. Sequencing used blood, obtained from a patient whose treatment included radiotherapy and nephrectomy. These receptors were taken from a woman aged 70 to 79 with renal cell carcinoma. Each CDR3 is given with its conserved first and last residue. A D gene is named only where the DNA matches it firmly. Not all rows give a size; the values are once, few, many and, for expanded clones, a class.

j_gene: TRBJ1-1; v_gene: TRBV29-1; len: 13; d_gene: NA; abundance: NA; CDR3nt: TGCAGCGTTGAAATAGGGTCGGGCACTGAAGCTTTCTTT; CDR3aa: CSVEIGSGTEAFF
j_gene: TRBJ2-1; v_gene: TRBV5-1; len: 16; d_gene: TRBD2; abundance: NA; CDR3nt: TGCGCCAGCAGCTTGAGCCCTAGCGGGGGGGGAAATGAGCAGTTCTTC; CDR3aa: CASSLSPSGGGNEQFF
j_gene: TRBJ1-1; v_gene: TRBV5-1; len: 14; d_gene: NA; abundance: NA; CDR3nt: TGCGCCAGCAGCTTGTCAGGGTATGGCACTGAAGCTTTCTTT; CDR3aa: CASSLSGYGTEAFF
j_gene: TRBJ2-7; v_gene: TRBV5-1; len: 15; d_gene: TRBD1; abundance: NA; CDR3nt: TGCGCCAGCAGTAAGGGCGGGACAGGATTGTACGAGCAGTACTTC; CDR3aa: CASSKGGTGLYEQYF
j_gene: TRBJ1-1; v_gene: TRBV28; len: 15; d_gene: NA; abundance: NA; CDR3nt: TGTGCCAGCTGCCTTGGGGGGGCCCCTAAGACTGAAGCTTTCTTT; CDR3aa: CASCLGGAPKTEAFF
j_gene: TRBJ2-3; v_gene: TRBV19; len: 14; d_gene: NA; abundance: NA; CDR3nt: TGTGCCAGTAGTATCTTGGGGGCACCAGATACGCAGTATTTT; CDR3aa: CASSILGAPDTQYF
j_gene: TRBJ2-7; v_gene: TRBV30; len: 12; d_gene: NA; abundance: NA; CDR3nt: TGTGCCTCGACAGGCTTCTCCTACGAGCAGTACTTC; CDR3aa: CASTGFSYEQYF
j_gene: TRBJ2-3; v_gene: TRBV9; len: 15; d_gene: NA; abundance: NA; CDR3nt: TGTGCCAGCAGCGTAGGTGGGGGGCGTACAGATACGCAGTATTTT; CDR3aa: CASSVGGGRTDTQYF
j_gene: TRBJ1-1; v_gene: TRBV7-9; len: 14; d_gene: NA; abundance: NA; CDR3nt: TGTGCCAGCAGCTTTGGTCCGCGGGGGACTGAAGCTTTCTTT; CDR3aa: CASSFGPRGTEAFF
j_gene: TRBJ1-2; v_gene: TRBV7-9; len: 17; d_gene: TRBD1; abundance: NA; CDR3nt: TGTGCCAGCAGCCCTTGGGACAGGGGGCTCAATAACTATGGCTACACCTTC; CDR3aa: CASSPWDRGLNNYGYTF
j_gene: TRBJ2-3; v_gene: TRBV7-9; len: 16; d_gene: TRBD1; abundance: NA; CDR3nt: TGTGCCAGCAGCTGGGGGACAGCTCAAGCAACAGATACGCAGTATTTT; CDR3aa: CASSWGTAQATDTQYF
j_gene: TRBJ2-5; v_gene: TRBV2; len: 15; d_gene: TRBD1; abundance: NA; CDR3nt: TGTGCCAGCAGTTGGACAGGGGCCTACCAAGAGACCCAGTACTTC; CDR3aa: CASSWTGAYQETQYF
j_gene: TRBJ2-1; v_gene: TRBV27; len: 15; d_gene: NA; abundance: NA; CDR3nt: TGTGCCAGCAGTTATGCCGGGACACCGTACAATGAGCAGTTCTTC; CDR3aa: CASSYAGTPYNEQFF
j_gene: TRBJ1-1; v_gene: TRBV30; len: 13; d_gene: TRBD1; abundance: NA; CDR3nt: TGTGCTTACACTCGGACAGGGGCATCTGAAGCTTTCTTT; CDR3aa: CAYTRTGASEAFF
j_gene: TRBJ2-1; v_gene: TRBV7-9; len: 16; d_gene: TRBD2; abundance: once; CDR3nt: TGTGCCAGCAGCTTAGATCAGCGGGGGATTTACAATGAGCAGTTCTTC; CDR3aa: CASSLDQRGIYNEQFF
j_gene: TRBJ2-1; v_gene: TRBV21-1; len: 12; d_gene: NA; abundance: NA; CDR3nt: TGTGCCAGCGCAAGGGTCAGGGATGAGCAGTTCTTC; CDR3aa: CASARVRDEQFF
j_gene: TRBJ1-6; v_gene: TRBV7-9; len: 17; d_gene: NA; abundance: NA; CDR3nt: TGTGCCAGCAGCTTAGCGCTGGAGGGCCTCCGGGGGGCACCCCTCCACTTT; CDR3aa: CASSLALEGLRGAPLHF
j_gene: TRBJ1-1; v_gene: TRBV5-1; len: 15; d_gene: NA; abundance: NA; CDR3nt: TGCGCCAGCAGCCACGGACGGATACAGAGGACTGAAGCTTTCTTT; CDR3aa: CASSHGRIQRTEAFF
j_gene: TRBJ2-7; v_gene: TRBV27; len: 13; d_gene: TRBD1; abundance: NA; CDR3nt: TGTGCCAGCGAGGGACAGGAGTCGGGGGAGCAGTACTTC; CDR3aa: CASEGQESGEQYF
j_gene: TRBJ2-7; v_gene: TRBV30; len: 16; d_gene: TRBD2; abundance: NA; CDR3nt: TGTGCCTGGAGGACCCCTCTAGCGGGGGGGGACCACGAGCAGTACTTC; CDR3aa: CAWRTPLAGGDHEQYF
j_gene: TRBJ1-2; v_gene: TRBV30; len: 12; d_gene: TRBD1; abundance: NA; CDR3nt: TGTGCCTGGACGTGGGACAGGGGAGGCTACACCTTC; CDR3aa: CAWTWDRGGYTF
j_gene: TRBJ1-5; v_gene: TRBV19; len: 14; d_gene: NA; abundance: NA; CDR3nt: TGTGCCAGTAGTATTAACAGGAAAGATCAGCCCCAGCATTTT; CDR3aa: CASSINRKDQPQHF
j_gene: TRBJ1-6; v_gene: TRBV5-1; len: 15; d_gene: NA; abundance: NA; CDR3nt: TGCGCCAGCAGCTCCGAGGGTTCCTATAATTCACCCCTCCACTTT; CDR3aa: CASSSEGSYNSPLHF
j_gene: TRBJ2-3; v_gene: TRBV30; len: 12; d_gene: TRBD2; abundance: NA; CDR3nt: TGTGCCTTCTCCGGGGGGGGAGATACGCAGTATTTT; CDR3aa: CAFSGGGDTQYF
j_gene: TRBJ1-6; v_gene: TRBV7-9; len: 13; d_gene: NA; abundance: NA; CDR3nt: TGTGCCAGCAGTCTCAGACCGGATTCACCCCTCCACTTT; CDR3aa: CASSLRPDSPLHF
j_gene: TRBJ1-1; v_gene: TRBV6-5; len: 13; d_gene: NA; abundance: NA; CDR3nt: TGTGCCAGCAGTTACTTGAAGGGATCTGAAGCTTTCTTT; CDR3aa: CASSYLKGSEAFF
j_gene: TRBJ2-7; v_gene: TRBV18; len: 16; d_gene: NA; abundance: once; CDR3nt: TGTGCCAGCTCACCACCGAAGGGTACGAGCTCCTACGAGCAGTACTTC; CDR3aa: CASSPPKGTSSYEQYF
j_gene: TRBJ2-7; v_gene: TRBV7-2; len: 14; d_gene: NA; abundance: NA; CDR3nt: TGTGCCAGCAGCCTCGACCACGCAACCTACGAGCAGTACTTC; CDR3aa: CASSLDHATYEQYF
j_gene: TRBJ2-7; v_gene: TRBV11-2; len: 16; d_gene: NA; abundance: NA; CDR3nt: TGTGCCAGCAGCTTAACCCCGCGGGCGGGCCACTACGAGCAGTACTTC; CDR3aa: CASSLTPRAGHYEQYF
j_gene: TRBJ2-1; v_gene: TRBV4-2; len: 14; d_gene: NA; abundance: NA; CDR3nt: TGTGCCAGCAGCCATAGCCGGGGGCGGAATGAGCAGTTCTTC; CDR3aa: CASSHSRGRNEQFF
j_gene: TRBJ1-6; v_gene: TRBV27; len: 15; d_gene: NA; abundance: NA; CDR3nt: TGTGCCAGCAGTGACGGCCCTTTCTATAATTCACCCCTCCACTTT; CDR3aa: CASSDGPFYNSPLHF
j_gene: TRBJ1-1; v_gene: TRBV30; len: 14; d_gene: NA; abundance: few; CDR3nt: TGTGCCTGGAGTGTATCGGGGTTATACACTGAAGCTTTCTTT; CDR3aa: CAWSVSGLYTEAFF
j_gene: TRBJ2-7; v_gene: TRBV6-1; len: 16; d_gene: TRBD2; abundance: NA; CDR3nt: TGTGCCAGCAGTGAAGCGGCTAGCGGGGGGTCCTACGAGCAGTACTTC; CDR3aa: CASSEAASGGSYEQYF
j_gene: TRBJ1-5; v_gene: TRBV27; len: 14; d_gene: TRBD1; abundance: NA; CDR3nt: TGTGCCAGCAGTTCCACAGGGGCCGGGCAGCCCCAGCATTTT; CDR3aa: CASSSTGAGQPQHF
j_gene: TRBJ2-7; v_gene: TRBV28; len: 14; d_gene: TRBD1; abundance: once; CDR3nt: TGTGCCAGCAGTCTCCACAGACAGGGCTACGAGCAGTACTTC; CDR3aa: CASSLHRQGYEQYF
j_gene: TRBJ2-3; v_gene: TRBV30; len: 15; d_gene: TRBD1; abundance: NA; CDR3nt: TGTGCCTGGAGTCCCCCGGGACAGGGGTTATATACGCAGTATTTT; CDR3aa: CAWSPPGQGLYTQYF
j_gene: TRBJ2-7; v_gene: TRBV9; len: 13; d_gene: NA; abundance: NA; CDR3nt: TGTGCCAGCAGCGTAGTATCCAGCTACGAGCAGTACTTC; CDR3aa: CASSVVSSYEQYF
j_gene: TRBJ1-4; v_gene: TRBV19; len: 14; d_gene: TRBD1; abundance: NA; CDR3nt: TGTGCCAGTAGTATTGAGGGGGCCGGGGAAAAACTGTTTTTT; CDR3aa: CASSIEGAGEKLFF
j_gene: TRBJ2-7; v_gene: TRBV6-1; len: 15; d_gene: NA; abundance: NA; CDR3nt: TGTGCCAGCAGCCAAAAGGGGGTTTACCCCTACGAGCAGTACTTC; CDR3aa: CASSQKGVYPYEQYF
j_gene: TRBJ2-1; v_gene: TRBV7-2; len: 12; d_gene: NA; abundance: NA; CDR3nt: TGTGCCAGCAGCTTACCCTTTGTGGAGCAGTTCTTC; CDR3aa: CASSLPFVEQFF
j_gene: TRBJ2-6; v_gene: TRBV5-6; len: 19; d_gene: TRBD2; abundance: few; CDR3nt: TGTGCCAGCGATAGTTCGGCTAGCGGGGGCCCCAGAGGGGCCAACGTCCTGACTTTC; CDR3aa: CASDSSASGGPRGANVLTF
j_gene: TRBJ2-5; v_gene: TRBV5-4; len: 13; d_gene: NA; abundance: NA; CDR3nt: TGTGCCAGCAGCTTGGACAACCAAGAGACCCAGTACTTC; CDR3aa: CASSLDNQETQYF
j_gene: TRBJ2-1; v_gene: TRBV7-8; len: 14; d_gene: NA; abundance: NA; CDR3nt: TGTGCCAGCAGCTTTGTGAGCTCCTACAATGAGCAGTTCTTC; CDR3aa: CASSFVSSYNEQFF
j_gene: TRBJ1-6; v_gene: TRBV28; len: 14; d_gene: NA; abundance: NA; CDR3nt: TGTGCCAGCACTTGGGGGGGGATAAATTCACCCCTCCACTTT; CDR3aa: CASTWGGINSPLHF
j_gene: TRBJ1-4; v_gene: TRBV5-6; len: 12; d_gene: NA; abundance: few; CDR3nt: TGTGCCAGCAGCTTGGGAACTGAAAAACTGTTTTTT; CDR3aa: CASSLGTEKLFF
j_gene: TRBJ2-1; v_gene: TRBV6-6; len: 16; d_gene: TRBD1; abundance: NA; CDR3nt: TGTGCCAGCAGTTACTCCGGGACAGGGTGGGTAAATGAGCAGTTCTTC; CDR3aa: CASSYSGTGWVNEQFF
j_gene: TRBJ1-1; v_gene: TRBV5-1; len: 16; d_gene: NA; abundance: few; CDR3nt: TGCGCCAGCAGCTCGGCCCTGACAGGAGTAAACACTGAAGCTTTCTTT; CDR3aa: CASSSALTGVNTEAFF
j_gene: TRBJ1-6; v_gene: TRBV6-5; len: 12; d_gene: NA; abundance: few; CDR3nt: TGTGCCAGCAGACAGGGTGGTTCACCCCTCCACTTT; CDR3aa: CASRQGGSPLHF
j_gene: TRBJ1-2; v_gene: TRBV28; len: 14; d_gene: NA; abundance: NA; CDR3nt: TGTGCCAGCAGTTTTTCCAGTCCTAACTATGGCTACACCTTC; CDR3aa: CASSFSSPNYGYTF